This passage covers 16 T cell receptor beta chains from one sample sequenced in a study of blood T cell repertoires in COVID-19. Data came from immunoSEQ multiplex PCR; TCRdb stores just in-frame clones and leaves some out. The sample holds just over 65,000 clones, roughly 86% seen once. The sample comprised peripheral blood. Receptor source: a man aged 55 to 70 with acute or convalescent COVID-19.

This clone was seen once. The CDR3 DNA follows: TGTGCCAGCAGCTTGGGGGGGCTAAGCCCTGGAAACACCATATATTTT. This gives the protein CASSLGGLSPGNTIYF. This chain uses TRBV5-4 with TRBJ1-3, with a tentative D call TRBD1 (6 bases). CDR1 is SGHNT, CDR2 YYREEE, per germline (reference sequence). The CDR3 consists of 16 residues. V lost 0 bases, J lost 2 bases, and 12 bases lay in between.

DNA of the CDR3: TGTGCCAGCAGCTTAGAGTGGACAGAAAAACTGTTTTTT. Translation gives CASSLEWTEKLFF. The chain carries TRBV7-9 and TRBJ1-4; possible D gene TRBD1, 5 bases. Trimming left V 1 base short and J 8 bases short, with 8 bases between. Germline CDR1 SEHNR, CDR2 FQNEAQ (reference sequence). The CDR3 runs 13 residues.

This clone was seen just once. This chain's CDR3 is CASSPQAGRRGDTQYF. Written as DNA, the CDR3 is TGTGCCAGCAGCCCTCAAGCGGGCAGGAGGGGAGATACGCAGTATTTT. This chain links TRBV3-1 (or the pseudogene TRBV3-2) with TRBJ2-3, with a possible D match to TRBD2 (6 bases). Germline assignment: CDR1 LGHDT and CDR2 YNNKEL (reference sequence). V was trimmed by 4 bases and J by 5 bases, leaving 19 bases between them. The CDR3 runs to 16 residues.

The J gene is TRBJ1-5, the V gene TRBV19, with D uncertain. Germline V gene lookup returns CDR1 LNHDA and CDR2 SQIVND (reference sequence). The germline V and J ends were trimmed by 4 bases and 2 bases, with 18 bases remaining between them. CDR3 length equals 17 residues. As DNA, the CDR3 is TGTGCCAGTAGTACAAGACGGACCCGGGAAGGCAATCAGCCCCAGCATTTT. This encodes CASSTRRTREGNQPQHF.

The V call is TRBV7-6, the J call TRBJ1-2; a weak D match, TRBD1 (5 bases). V was trimmed by 1 base and J by 5 bases, leaving 17 bases between them. Germline CDR1 reads SGHVS; CDR2 reads FNYEAQ. CDR3 length: 16 amino acids. The CDR3 nucleotides read TGTGCCAGCAGCTTAGTGGGACTCTCGGTGGGGTATGGCTACACCTTC. The encoded protein is CASSLVGLSVGYGYTF.

This sequence joins TRBV11-1 and TRBJ2-2; 7 bases agree with TRBD1. Trimming at V came to 5 bases and at J to 2 bases, leaving 5 bases not matched to a gene. This CDR3 is 15 amino acids long. The germline gives CDR1 SGHAT, CDR2 FQDESV (reference sequence). The CDR3 DNA reads TGTGCCAGCAGCCCCGGGACAGTTAACACCGGGGAGCTGTTTTTT. Protein sequence: CASSPGTVNTGELFF.

The chain joins TRBV27 to TRBJ1-1, with D possibly matching TRBD1 (6 bases). Germline V gene sequence: CDR1 MNHEY, CDR2 SMNVEV (reference sequence). This CDR3 spans 14 amino acids. Trimming removed 2 bases from V and 4 bases from J, with 11 bases in between. The CDR3 protein is CASSLGGPGTEAFF. CDR3 coding DNA: TGTGCCAGCAGTTTAGGGGGCCCTGGCACTGAAGCTTTCTTT.

The chain uses TRBV9 and TRBJ1-5; 9 positions agree with TRBD1. The ends lost 5 bases at V and 7 bases at J; junction bases unmatched: 13. In germline, CDR1 is SGDLS, CDR2 YYNGEE. CDR3 size: 16 residues. The CDR3 spells CASSVPRTGDGQPQHF. CDR3 sequence (DNA): TGTGCCAGCAGTGTTCCCCGGACAGGGGATGGGCAGCCCCAGCATTTT.

J is TRBJ2-7 and V is TRBV3-1 (or the pseudogene TRBV3-2); unclear D gene. Germline V gene sequence: CDR1 LGHDT, CDR2 YNNKEL (reference sequence). Trimming pared 2 bases from V and 0 bases from J, leaving 8 bases between. The CDR3 is made up of 14 amino acids. The DNA for the CDR3 is TGTGCCAGCAGCCAACTCGCGGACTCCTACGAGCAGTACTTC. Translation: CASSQLADSYEQYF.

This clone showed up just a few times. J is TRBJ1-4 and V is TRBV30; D not certain. The CDR3 spans 11 residues. The ends were cut back, 0 bases at V and 11 bases at J, with 7 bases in the middle. Germline CDR1 and CDR2: GTSNPN and SVGIG (reference sequence). The chain's CDR3 is CAWSVHGKLFF. For the CDR3, the DNA is TGTGCCTGGAGTGTACACGGGAAACTGTTTTTT.

In regard to this clone: One end of the junction varies from germline; a read error may be responsible. The J gene is TRBJ2-7, the V gene TRBV6-1, with 7 bases that match TRBD1. CDR1 and CDR2 from the germline V gene are MNHNS and SASEGT. The CDR3 is 12 amino acids. The CDR3 DNA follows: TGTGCCGGCAGAGAACAGGGGTACGAGCAGTACTTC. Translated, it gives CAGREQGYEQYF.

V usage is TRBV6-1 and J usage is TRBJ1-2; D possibly corresponds to TRBD1 (5 bases). The CDR3 runs 12 residues. Germline lookup yields CDR1 MNHNS and CDR2 SASEGT. Between the trimmed V and J ends, which lost 3 bases and 5 bases, there was a span of 7 bases. DNA of the CDR3: TGTGCCAGCAGTGATTCAGGGTATGGCTACACCTTC. Encoded protein: CASSDSGYGYTF.

The chain links TRBV19 to TRBJ1-2; a weak D match, TRBD1 (5 bases). Germline V gene lookup returns CDR1 LNHDA and CDR2 SQIVND (reference sequence). Trimming took off 8 bases at V and 5 bases at J, with 9 bases between the two ends. This CDR3 region has 11 residues. The CDR3 protein is CASWGRYGYTF. The CDR3 region has the DNA TGTGCCAGTTGGGGCCGGTATGGCTACACCTTC. The full variable domain, rest sourced from reference TRBV19 and TRBJ1-2, is DGGITQSPKYLFRKEGQNVTLSCEQNLNHDAMYWYRQDPGQGLRLIYYSQIVNDFQKGDIAEGYSVSREKKESFPLTVTSAQKNPTAFYLCASWGRYGYTFGSGTRLTVV.

A single count supports this clone. The rearrangement uses TRBV5-6 and TRBJ2-6; D is uncertain. V lost 0 bases, J lost 0 bases, and 13 bases lay in between. In germline, CDR1 is SGHDT, CDR2 YYEEEE. This CDR3 is 18 amino acids long. CDR3 loop: CASSLGGTRPSGANVLTF. The CDR3 nucleotides read TGTGCCAGCAGCTTGGGAGGCACAAGACCCTCTGGGGCCAACGTCCTGACTTTC.

The V gene is TRBV18, the J gene TRBJ2-5, with a possible D match to TRBD1 (5 bases). CDR3 size: 13 residues. The germline V and J ends were trimmed by 3 bases and 4 bases, with 9 bases remaining between them. Germline V lookup: CDR1 KGHSH, CDR2 LQKENI. CDR3 region: CASSPREGETQYF. The CDR3 DNA reads as TGTGCCAGCTCACCCAGGGAAGGAGAGACCCAGTACTTC.

This rearrangement joins TRBV7-3 to TRBJ1-2; a possible D gene is TRBD1 (5 bases). CDR1 and CDR2 from the germline V gene are SGHTA and FQGTGA. CDR3 size: 15 residues. V was shortened by 6 bases and J by 2 bases, with 16 bases between the two germline ends. The chain's CDR3 is CASRMREGSNYGYTF. CDR3 DNA: TGTGCCAGCAGAATGAGGGAGGGGTCAAACTATGGCTACACCTTC.